The 8 T cell receptor beta chains in this list originate from one sample, sequenced in a study of blood T cell repertoires in COVID-19. Method: immunoSEQ multiplex PCR; TCRdb's copy keeps in-frame clones and lacks some. The table has around 100,000 clones, almost 95% seen once. The sequencing input was peripheral blood. The source of these receptors is a man aged 50-60 years with active COVID-19.

The chain uses TRBV18 and TRBJ1-5; tentatively, D is TRBD1 (6 bases). The CDR3 totals 14 residues. V lost 5 bases and J lost 3, with 11 bases in between. CDR1 KGHSH and CDR2 LQKENI come from the germline V gene. DNA for the CDR3: TGTGCCAGCTCAGGCGGACAGTACAATCAGCCCCAGCATTTT. Protein product: CASSGGQYNQPQHF.

The V gene is TRBV20-1, the J gene TRBJ2-7; 9 bases are a match to TRBD2. The germline V gene has CDR1 DFQATT and CDR2 SNEGSKA (reference sequence). The length of the CDR3 is 15 residues. J gave up 5 bases and V 3 bases, and 11 bases lay outside the gene matches. CDR3 nucleotides: TGCAGTGCTAGTAGCGGGAGAATACGGGGGAACGAGCAGTACTTC. Translating gives CSASSGRIRGNEQYF.

V is TRBV5-4 and J is TRBJ2-2; no clear D gene. Germline CDR1 and CDR2: SGHNT and YYREEE (reference sequence). There are 14 residues in the CDR3. The V end lost 4 bases, the J end lost 2 bases, and 9 bases lay between the germline ends. Here the CDR3 DNA reads TGTGCCAGCAGCGCAGACATTAACACCGGGGAGCTGTTTTTT. Amino acid sequence: CASSADINTGELFF.

J is TRBJ1-2 and V is TRBV7-9, with a possible D match to TRBD1 (6 bases). This CDR3 is 13 amino acids long. CDR1 and CDR2 (germline): SEHNR, FQNEAQ (reference sequence). V lost 3 bases, J lost 6 bases, and 11 bases lay in between. This CDR3 reads CASSLDRGHGYTF. The DNA of the CDR3 is TGTGCCAGCAGCTTGGACAGAGGGCATGGCTACACCTTC. Full variable domain (remainder filled in from reference TRBV7-9 and TRBJ1-2): DTGVSQNPRHKITKRGQNVTFRCDPISEHNRLYWYRQTLGQGPEFLTYFQNEAQLEKSRLLSDRFSAERPKGSFSTLEIQRTEQGDSAMYLCASSLDRGHGYTFGSGTRLTVV.

CDR3 region: CSASVDREPRTSPLHF. DNA for the CDR3: TGCAGTGCTAGTGTTGACAGGGAACCACGGACTTCACCCCTCCACTTT. The V and J genes are TRBV20-1 and TRBJ1-6; 7 nucleotides align to TRBD1. V gave up 3 bases and J gave up 9 bases; unmatched junction bases: 14. Germline CDR1 reads DFQATT; CDR2 reads SNEGSKA (reference sequence). The CDR3 totals 16 residues.

The chain carries TRBV6-5 and TRBJ1-2; D may be TRBD1 (5 bases). Trimming removed 6 bases from V and 4 bases from J, with 12 bases in between. The CDR3 has 13 residues. The germline gives CDR1 MNHEY, CDR2 SVGAGI. The CDR3 spells CASRMDKRYGYTF. The CDR3 nucleotides are TGTGCCAGCAGGATGGACAAGCGCTATGGCTACACCTTC.

The rearrangement links TRBV3-1 (or the pseudogene TRBV3-2) to TRBJ2-3, with a possible D match to TRBD2 (7 bases). V gave up 5 bases and J gave up 2 bases, with 26 bases separating them. The CDR3 runs 19 residues. Germline CDR1 reads LGHDT; CDR2 reads YNNKEL (reference sequence). This chain's CDR3 is CASSKRDRGRGLYTDTQYF. CDR3 nucleotides: TGTGCCAGCAGCAAACGGGATAGGGGGAGGGGCCTCTACACAGATACGCAGTATTTT.

The V gene is TRBV6-2 or TRBV6-3, the J gene TRBJ1-4; D is unclear. Between the trimmed V and J ends, which lost 2 bases and 12 bases, there was a span of 7 bases. The CDR3 is 11 amino acids. The germline CDR1 and CDR2 sequences are MNHEY and SVGEGT. In DNA form, the CDR3 reads TGTGCCAGCAGTTACGCGGTACAACTGTTTTTT. As protein: CASSYAVQLFF.